The rows below give T cell receptor beta chains drawn from one sample of a study of tumour-infiltrating T cells in Burkitt lymphoma. Here immunoSEQ multiplex PCR was the method, and the copy in TCRdb shows in-frame clones only, minus some. The sample yields 45,000 to 60,000 clones, around 32% seen once. The specimen sequenced was tumor tissue. The receptor source for this set is a human donor with Burkitt lymphoma. Both conserved end residues are part of each CDR3. D genes are given only for firm matches. Clone size is given for some rows only: seen once, a few or many times, or a class if the clone is expanded.

TRBV10-3	.	TRBJ2-5	TRBD2	TGCGCCGGGGGGGGGTTGGGGACCCAGTACTTC	CAGGGLGTQYF
TRBV10-3	.	TRBJ1-6	.	TGTGCCATCAGCGGACTGGGGAATTCACCCCTCCACTTT	CAISGLGNSPLHF
TRBV5-1	.	TRBJ1-4	TRBD1	TGCGCCAGCAGCCCAAGAGGGGACAGGAAGCTAACTAATGAAAAACTGTTTTTT	CASSPRGDRKLTNEKLFF
TRBV29-1	.	TRBJ2-7	.	TGCAGCGTTGGGCCCCTTTTAGGGGAGCAGTACTTC	CSVGPLLGEQYF
TRBV14	.	TRBJ2-7	.	TGTGCCAGCAGCCCCCTGCCGCGTGGCGAGCAGTACTTC	CASSPLPRGEQYF
TRBV19	.	TRBJ2-7	.	TGTGCCAGTAGTATAGGGCCGTCGGAATGGAATGAGCAGTACTTC	CASSIGPSEWNEQYF
TRBV7-9	few	TRBJ1-1	.	TGTGCCAGCAGCCGTTCCGGCCGGGGCCCCCGGGGCACTGAAGCTTTCTTT	CASSRSGRGPRGTEAFF
TRBV7-2	.	TRBJ2-7	.	TGTGCCAGCAGCCCCCAACTTGGCGAGCAGTACTTC	CASSPQLGEQYF
TRBV19	.	TRBJ2-5	TRBD2	TGTGCCAGTAGGAGGAGCGGGGGGGCCCCGGAGACCCAGTACTTC	CASRRSGGAPETQYF
TRBV7-2	.	TRBJ1-5	.	TGTGCCAGCAGCCGCACAGGGCTTAGCAATCAGCCCCAGCATTTT	CASSRTGLSNQPQHF
TRBV6-4	.	TRBJ1-6	.	TGTGCCAGCAGTGACTCGCCTGGTAATTCACCCCTCCACTTT	CASSDSPGNSPLHF
TRBV4-3	.	TRBJ2-7	TRBD1	TGCGCCAGCAGCCAAAGTGGGACAGGCTACGAGCAGTACTTC	CASSQSGTGYEQYF
TRBV29-1	once	TRBJ1-4	TRBD1	TGCAGCGTAGGGGGGACAGGTGGCGAAGAAAAACTGTTTTTT	CSVGGTGGEEKLFF
TRBV19	.	TRBJ2-5	TRBD1	TGTGCCAGTAGTCCGACAGGGTTGGCCCAAGAGACCCAGTACTTC	CASSPTGLAQETQYF
TRBV5-1	.	TRBJ1-1	.	TGCGCCAGCAGCTTGGACTGGGCTGAAGCTTTCTTT	CASSLDWAEAFF
TRBV30	.	TRBJ2-7	.	TGTGCCTGGAGTGTATCTGGGGTGGCATACGAGCAGTACTTC	CAWSVSGVAYEQYF
TRBV14	few	TRBJ1-6	.	TGTGCCAGCAGCCAAGCGTCCCGTGTTTCACCCCTCCACTTT	CASSQASRVSPLHF
TRBV5-1	.	TRBJ2-5	TRBD2	TGCGCCAGTGCTAGCGGTACACAAGAGACCCAGTACTTC	CASASGTQETQYF
TRBV20-1	few	TRBJ2-5	TRBD1	TGCAGCACAGGGGGCGCGGAGACCCAGTACTTC	CSTGGAETQYF
TRBV21-1	.	TRBJ1-5	.	TGTGCCAGCAGCAAAGGGGGTGGTCAGCCCCAGCATTTT	CASSKGGGQPQHF
TRBV14	few	TRBJ2-7	TRBD1	TGTGCCAGCAGCCCCCTCTCCGGGACAGGGGTCATCGAGCAGTACTTC	CASSPLSGTGVIEQYF
TRBV25-1	few	TRBJ1-4	.	TGTGCCAGCAGTGAATTCTCGACGGCTCCCGGGAAACTGTTTTTT	CASSEFSTAPGKLFF
TRBV29-1	.	TRBJ2-1	TRBD2	TGCAGCGCCCTCGGGGGGAATGAGCAGTTCTTC	CSALGGNEQFF
TRBV29-1	.	TRBJ2-3	.	TGCAGCGTTGTACGGGTTAGCACAGATACGCAGTATTTT	CSVVRVSTDTQYF
TRBV4-3	.	TRBJ2-2	.	TGCGCCAGCAGCCAAACATACGGGGAGCTGTTTTTT	CASSQTYGELFF